The following is a T cell receptor (beta chain) sequence with its context. The data derive from a study of T cell changes during pregnancy in multiple sclerosis. This table comes from immunoSEQ multiplex PCR, and its TCRdb copy is limited to in-frame clones, with some not included. Among 45,000 to 65,000 clones listed, 93% were seen once. The CDR3 length is 15 residues. The sample here was CD8+ T cells from peripheral blood mononuclear cells, taken in the third trimester of pregnancy. This TCR was sampled from a female donor with multiple sclerosis, enrolled in a pregnancy study. The rearrangement links TRBV1 to TRBJ2-5; no check of the table's D call, TRBD2, against the DNA was made. TRBV1 counts as a pseudogene. CDR3 DNA sequence: TGCACCAGCAGCCCGCACGCGGGAGAACGGGAGACCCAGTACTTC. It encodes CTSSPHAGERETQYF.